This TCR beta chain was obtained from a study of CD8+ T cells in alopecia areata. Study-wide results and limits: Possibly because of HLA-related factors, TCR sharing was less clear across patients than in mice. Higher clonality was seen in lesional scalp than in normal scalp, especially in alopecia totalis/universalis.

cDNA prepared by RNA extraction and subsequent reverse transcription served as the template for sequencing. Here immunoSEQ multiplex PCR was the method, and the copy in TCRdb shows in-frame clones only, minus some. In the table there are about 150,000 clones, 45% to 60% of which are singletons. As concerns this clone: The antigen is undetermined.

Starting from PBMCs, sorting isolated CD4+ and CD8+ T cells. The germline V gene has CDR1 LGHNT and CDR2 FRNRAP. Trimming left V 2 bases short and J 0 bases short, with 14 bases between. This CDR3 comprises 17 residues. V and J are TRBV12-5 and TRBJ1-5; D is uncertain. What was sequenced was CD4+ T cells sorted from blood. The source is a human donor in good health. DNA of the CDR3: TGTGCTAGTGGTTTGTCCCCCCAGCCATATAGCAATCAGCCCCAGCATTTT. This codes for CASGLSPQPYSNQPQHF.